These T cell receptor beta chains were read from a single sample in a study of cytomegalovirus exposure and HLA in healthy donors. The method was immunoSEQ multiplex PCR; TCRdb's version includes in-frame clones alone and lacks a portion of them. The table records 200,000 to 300,000 clones, 85% of them present only once. Sequenced sample: PBMCs. The origin of the receptors is a girl aged 2 to 10 in good health and CMV-seronegative. Both conserved end residues are part of each CDR3. A D gene is named only where the DNA matches it firmly. The size field is filled for only some rows; it gives once, few, many or a size class.

CDR3 length,J gene,D gene,clone size,V gene,CDR3 DNA,CDR3 protein
15,TRBJ1-1,TRBD1,.,TRBV7-9,TGTGCCAGCAGTTTACGACAGGGGACTAACACTGAAGCTTTCTTT,CASSLRQGTNTEAFF
16,TRBJ2-7,TRBD2,few,TRBV5-4,TGTGCCAGCACCTCCGGGACTAGCGAAAGCTCCTACGAGCAGTACTTC,CASTSGTSESSYEQYF
10,TRBJ1-2,.,.,TRBV6-1,TGTGCCAGTCATTCATATGGCTACACCTTC,CASHSYGYTF
14,TRBJ2-1,TRBD2,.,TRBV13,TGTGCCAGCAGCTTAGGACTAGCGGGGGATGAGCAGTTCTTC,CASSLGLAGDEQFF
14,TRBJ2-7,.,.,TRBV10-3,TGTGCCATCAGGCCCGGGGGGCCCCTCTACGAGCAGTACTTC,CAIRPGGPLYEQYF
13,TRBJ1-2,.,.,TRBV18,TGTGCCAGCTCCCCCGACAGGCTCTATGGCTACACCTTC,CASSPDRLYGYTF
12,TRBJ1-5,.,.,TRBV5-4,TGTGCCAGCAGCACATTGAATCAGCCCCAGCATTTT,CASSTLNQPQHF
17,TRBJ2-3,.,.,TRBV5-6,TGTGCCAGCAGCCCAGGGGGGGGGCGGGGGGCCACAGATACGCAGTATTTT,CASSPGGGRGATDTQYF
14,TRBJ2-7,TRBD1,.,TRBV12-5,TGTGCTAGTGGTTTGAGCGACAGGGCCGACGGGCAGTACTTC,CASGLSDRADGQYF
11,TRBJ2-7,.,.,TRBV20-1,TGCAGTGCTGGGCTGGGTTACGAGCAGTACTTC,CSAGLGYEQYF
17,TRBJ2-2,.,few,TRBV13,TGTGCCAGCAGCTTAGGCTGGGGCAGGTCGAACACCGGGGAGCTGTTTTTT,CASSLGWGRSNTGELFF
14,TRBJ2-6,.,once,TRBV2,TGTGCCAGCAGTGAAAGCTTTGGGGCCAACGTCCTGACTTTC,CASSESFGANVLTF
14,TRBJ1-2,.,once,TRBV5-6,TGTGCCAGCAGCTCGATCCACTTTAACTATGGCTACACCTTC,CASSSIHFNYGYTF
15,TRBJ2-5,.,.,TRBV4-2,TGTGCCAGCAGCCAAGGGGCGGCGGGTAGCGAGACCCAGTACTTC,CASSQGAAGSETQYF
16,TRBJ2-2,TRBD2,.,TRBV11-2,TGTGCCAGCAGCTCCGTCCGGGGGAGGGCCGCCGGGGAGCTGTTTTTT,CASSSVRGRAAGELFF
18,TRBJ2-2,.,.,TRBV10-3,TGTGCCATCAGTGAGTCCTTCCCACAGGGTAGGAACACCGGGGAGCTGTTTTTT,CAISESFPQGRNTGELFF
15,TRBJ2-1,TRBD1,.,TRBV29-1,TGCAGCGTCCCAAGACTAGGACAGGGTCACGGTGAGCAGTTCTTC,CSVPRLGQGHGEQFF
14,TRBJ2-3,.,.,TRBV5-6,TGTGCCAGCAGCCCCTGGAGGACAGCATATACGCAGTATTTT,CASSPWRTAYTQYF
15,TRBJ2-1,TRBD2,.,TRBV10-2,TGCGCCAGCAGTGGGGGGACTAGCGGATACAATGAGCAGTTCTTC,CASSGGTSGYNEQFF
14,TRBJ2-3,.,.,TRBV6-1,TGTGCCAGCAGTGAAGGGGGGCCCACAGATACGCAGTATTTT,CASSEGGPTDTQYF
18,TRBJ1-5,TRBD1,.,TRBV19,TGTGCCAGTAGTATAGATCTGTATTTGGGGACAGCAAATCAGCCCCAGCATTTT,CASSIDLYLGTANQPQHF
15,TRBJ1-1,TRBD1,once,TRBV9,TGTGCCAGCAGCGTCGGGACAGCAATCTACACTGAAGCTTTCTTT,CASSVGTAIYTEAFF
12,TRBJ2-7,.,.,TRBV18,TGTGCCAGCTCAGGGAGCTCCTACGAGCAGTACTTC,CASSGSSYEQYF
14,TRBJ2-7,TRBD1,.,TRBV6-1,TGTGCCAGCAGTGGCCTGGGACAGTCCTACGAGCAGTACTTC,CASSGLGQSYEQYF
16,TRBJ1-3,.,few,TRBV6-5,TGTGCCAGCAGTTCCGCGACAGGCAATTCTGGAAACACCATATATTTT,CASSSATGNSGNTIYF
13,TRBJ1-5,.,.,TRBV29-1,TGCAGCGTTGCGAAGGGAGTCAATCAGCCCCAGCATTTT,CSVAKGVNQPQHF
14,TRBJ1-4,TRBD1,.,TRBV30,TGTGCCCTCGGGCAGGGGGCAACTAATGAAAAACTGTTTTTT,CALGQGATNEKLFF
16,TRBJ2-1,.,.,TRBV7-2,TGTGCCAGCAGCTTAGCCCTTCCGGTAGTTCGGAATGAGCAGTTCTTC,CASSLALPVVRNEQFF